The rows below give T cell receptor beta chains drawn from one sample of a study of blood T cell repertoires in COVID-19. This table comes from immunoSEQ multiplex PCR, and its TCRdb copy is limited to in-frame clones, with some not included. Here the sample spans under 200,000 clones, approximately 90% being singletons. The sequenced material came from peripheral blood. These receptor sequences come from a young man with acute or convalescent COVID-19. CDR3s include the opening cysteine and the closing phenylalanine or tryptophan. The D gene is left open where the match is weak.

V gene,J gene,D gene,CDR3 protein
TRBV9,TRBJ1-1,TRBD1,CASSPGQGAREAFF
TRBV12-3/TRBV12-4,TRBJ1-1,-,CASSLRDTEAFF
TRBV5-1,TRBJ1-2,TRBD1,CASSLNRDRDNYGYTF
TRBV11-3,TRBJ2-7,-,CASSLLPTSPYEQYF
TRBV30,TRBJ2-1,TRBD2,CAWTGLAGVVNNEQFF
TRBV7-9,TRBJ1-1,TRBD1,CASSLRDRAAMNTEAFF
TRBV6-4,TRBJ1-1,-,CASSEGGIGMNTEAFF
TRBV5-1,TRBJ2-3,-,CASSFPDIADTQYF
TRBV18,TRBJ2-5,TRBD1,CASSPIGTGGLETQYF
TRBV27,TRBJ1-5,TRBD1,CASKLGQGSNQPQHF
TRBV25-1,TRBJ2-5,TRBD2,CASRTRTSDQETQYF
TRBV12-3/TRBV12-4,TRBJ2-7,-,CASSLWAAYEQYF
TRBV9,TRBJ2-7,TRBD2,CASSVGGTNYEQYF
TRBV29-1,TRBJ1-1,-,CSAGEGMNTEAFF
TRBV19,TRBJ2-7,-,CASSIINRDEQYF
TRBV30,TRBJ1-1,-,CAWSVLERDDTEAFF
TRBV6-5,TRBJ2-3,-,CASRLGQATDTQYF
TRBV30,TRBJ2-3,TRBD2,CAILAGVTTDTQYF
TRBV2,TRBJ1-1,-,CASSDGGRTEAFF
TRBV2,TRBJ1-5,TRBD1,CASSVFPGISGTGYNQPQHF
TRBV11-2,TRBJ1-2,TRBD1,CASSHRGPGGVGYTF
TRBV7-9,TRBJ1-1,-,CASSLGDGGRNTEAFF
TRBV7-2,TRBJ1-2,TRBD1,CASSPQQGIGYGYTF
TRBV24-1,TRBJ1-1,TRBD1,CATSDSPTGTGRLPEAFF
TRBV18,TRBJ2-7,-,CASSPLGQSEQYF
TRBV5-1,TRBJ1-1,-,CASSTGSITEAFF
TRBV3-1/TRBV3-2,TRBJ1-1,TRBD1,CASSQRTGTGYTEAFF
TRBV5-1,TRBJ2-3,-,CASSFPIVGGPADTQYF
TRBV27,TRBJ1-3,-,CASSLRQPSSGNTIYF
TRBV2,TRBJ1-2,-,CASSEYAGRDGYTF
TRBV19,TRBJ1-1,-,CASSITGLRGNTEAFF
TRBV5-1,TRBJ2-1,TRBD2,CASSFRAGEGSYNEQFF
TRBV11-2,TRBJ1-2,TRBD1,CASSLGQTSYGYTF
TRBV11-3,TRBJ2-1,TRBD2,CASSTWTSGRGNEQFF
TRBV10-3,TRBJ2-7,-,CAISEPGAYEQYF
TRBV30,TRBJ2-5,-,CAWSVREGRETQYF
TRBV5-4,TRBJ2-3,TRBD1,CASSYTGAHTQYF